This record concerns one TCR beta chain sequence. Its antigen is currently unknown. The sample originates from a study of siplizumab effects on memory and regulatory T cells. Trimming shortened V by 0 bases and J by 1 base, and 3 bases separated the two germline ends. CDR1 is LNHDA and CDR2 is SQIVND in the germline V gene (reference sequence). There are 13 residues in the CDR3. Assay: immunoSEQ multiplex PCR; the TCRdb copy retains only in-frame clones and omits some. The sample consists of 80,000 to 130,000 clones, 91% of them appearing once. Study outcomes and limitations: There appeared to be greater diversity in naive T cells than in memory cells, and naive T cells seemed major contributors to the alloresponse. Significant reduction of alloreactive sequences traceable to unstimulated CD4+ memory cells was observed with siplizumab. A mean of about 72% of mappable alloreactive CD4+ clones were Treg-derived with siplizumab, compared with 25% to 30% in controls. Most alloreactive clones went unmapped to unstimulated subsets; only a minor fraction mapped.

Material for sequencing was CD4+ T cells sorted from blood. The rearrangement uses TRBV19 and TRBJ2-5; D unresolved. This TCR was sampled from a human donor in good health. Some clones in this sample may be carry-over from other donors' samples. The CDR3 sequence is CASSIDGQETQYF. The CDR3 DNA follows: TGTGCCAGTAGTATAGATGGCCAAGAGACCCAGTACTTC.